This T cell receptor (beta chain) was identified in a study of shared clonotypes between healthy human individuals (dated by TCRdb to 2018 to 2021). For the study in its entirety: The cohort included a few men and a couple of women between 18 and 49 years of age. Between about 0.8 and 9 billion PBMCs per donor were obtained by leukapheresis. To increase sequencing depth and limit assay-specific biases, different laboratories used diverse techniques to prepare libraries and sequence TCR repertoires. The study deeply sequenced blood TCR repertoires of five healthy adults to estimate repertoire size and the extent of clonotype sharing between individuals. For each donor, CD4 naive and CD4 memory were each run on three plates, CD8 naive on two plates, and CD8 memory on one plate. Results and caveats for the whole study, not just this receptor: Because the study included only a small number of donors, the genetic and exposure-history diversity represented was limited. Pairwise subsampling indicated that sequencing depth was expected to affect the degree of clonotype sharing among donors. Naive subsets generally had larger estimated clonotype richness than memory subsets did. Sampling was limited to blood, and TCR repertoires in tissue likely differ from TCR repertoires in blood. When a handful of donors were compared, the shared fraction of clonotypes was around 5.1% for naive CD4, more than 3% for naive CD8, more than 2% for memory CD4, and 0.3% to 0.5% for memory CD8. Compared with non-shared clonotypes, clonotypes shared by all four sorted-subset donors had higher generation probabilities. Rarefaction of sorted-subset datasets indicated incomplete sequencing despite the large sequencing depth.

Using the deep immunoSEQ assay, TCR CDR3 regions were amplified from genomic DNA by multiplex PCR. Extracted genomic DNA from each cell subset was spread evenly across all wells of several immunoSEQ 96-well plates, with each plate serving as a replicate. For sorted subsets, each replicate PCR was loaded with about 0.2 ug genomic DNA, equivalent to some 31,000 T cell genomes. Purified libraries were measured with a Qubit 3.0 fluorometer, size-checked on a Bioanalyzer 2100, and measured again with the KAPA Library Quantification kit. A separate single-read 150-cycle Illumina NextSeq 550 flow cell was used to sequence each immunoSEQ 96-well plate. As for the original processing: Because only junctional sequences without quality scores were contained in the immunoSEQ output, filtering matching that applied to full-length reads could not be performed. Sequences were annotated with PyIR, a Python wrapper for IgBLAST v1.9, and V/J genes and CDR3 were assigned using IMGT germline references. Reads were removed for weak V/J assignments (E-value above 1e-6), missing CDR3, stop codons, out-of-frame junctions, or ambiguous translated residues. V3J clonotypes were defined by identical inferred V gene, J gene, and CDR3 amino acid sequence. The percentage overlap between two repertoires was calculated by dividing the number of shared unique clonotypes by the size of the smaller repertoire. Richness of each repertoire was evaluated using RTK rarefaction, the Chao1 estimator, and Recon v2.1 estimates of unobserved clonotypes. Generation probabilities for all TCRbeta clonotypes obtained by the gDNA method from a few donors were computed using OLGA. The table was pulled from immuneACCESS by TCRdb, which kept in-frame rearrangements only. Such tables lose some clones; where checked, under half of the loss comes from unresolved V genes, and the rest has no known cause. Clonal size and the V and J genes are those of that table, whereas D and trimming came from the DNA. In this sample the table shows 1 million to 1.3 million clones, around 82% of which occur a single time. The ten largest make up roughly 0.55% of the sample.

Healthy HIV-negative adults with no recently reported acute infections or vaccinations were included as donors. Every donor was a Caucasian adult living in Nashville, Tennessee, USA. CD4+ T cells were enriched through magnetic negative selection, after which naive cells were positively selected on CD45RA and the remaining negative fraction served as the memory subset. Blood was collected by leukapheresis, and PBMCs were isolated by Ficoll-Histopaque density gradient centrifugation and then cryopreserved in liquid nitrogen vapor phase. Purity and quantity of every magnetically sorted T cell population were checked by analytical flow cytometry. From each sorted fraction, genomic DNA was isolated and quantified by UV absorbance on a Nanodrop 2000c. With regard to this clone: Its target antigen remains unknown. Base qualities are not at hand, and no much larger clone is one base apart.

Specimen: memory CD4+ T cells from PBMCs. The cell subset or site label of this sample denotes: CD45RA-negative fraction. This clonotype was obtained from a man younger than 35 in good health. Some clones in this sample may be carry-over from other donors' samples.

The CDR3 amino acid sequence is: CASSLGTSGRYSYEQYF. The DNA reads TGTGCCAGCAGCTTGGGTACTAGCGGGAGATACTCCTACGAGCAGTACTTC. The sequence is built from TRBV5-8 and TRBJ2-7, and TRBD2 aligns with 11 junction nucleotides. From the cysteine through the phenylalanine, the CDR3 covers 17 amino acids. The DNA shown is the 51-base CDR3, in frame from base 1. In the germline V gene, CDR1 corresponds to SGHTS and CDR2 to YDEGEE. Unmatched junction bases come to 5, with V trimmed by 0 bases and J by 0 bases.